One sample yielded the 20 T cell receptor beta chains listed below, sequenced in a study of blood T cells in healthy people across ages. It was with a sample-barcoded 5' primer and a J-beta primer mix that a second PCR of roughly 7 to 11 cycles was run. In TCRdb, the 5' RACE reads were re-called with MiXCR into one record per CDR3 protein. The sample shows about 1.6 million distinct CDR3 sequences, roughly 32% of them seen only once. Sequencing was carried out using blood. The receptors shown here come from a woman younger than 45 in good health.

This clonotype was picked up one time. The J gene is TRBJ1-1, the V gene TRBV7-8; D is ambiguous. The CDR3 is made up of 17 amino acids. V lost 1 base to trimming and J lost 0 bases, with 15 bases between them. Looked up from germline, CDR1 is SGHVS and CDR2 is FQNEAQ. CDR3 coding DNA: TGTGCCAGCAGCTTAGGGCGGGTTGGGGTTCTGAACACTGAAGCTTTCTTT. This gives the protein CASSLGRVGVLNTEAFF.

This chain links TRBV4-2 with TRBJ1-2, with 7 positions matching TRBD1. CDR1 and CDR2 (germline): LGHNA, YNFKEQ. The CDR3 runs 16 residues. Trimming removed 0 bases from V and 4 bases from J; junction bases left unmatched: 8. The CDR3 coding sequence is TGTGCCAGCAGCCAAGAATGGCAGGGGGGACTCTATGGCTACACCTTC. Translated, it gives CASSQEWQGGLYGYTF.

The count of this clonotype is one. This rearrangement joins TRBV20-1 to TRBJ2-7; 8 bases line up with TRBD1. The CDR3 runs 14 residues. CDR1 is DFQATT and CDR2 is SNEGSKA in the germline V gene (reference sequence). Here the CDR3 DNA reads TGCAGCACTCATGCGACAGGGGCTCCAAACGAGCAGTACTTC. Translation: CSTHATGAPNEQYF.

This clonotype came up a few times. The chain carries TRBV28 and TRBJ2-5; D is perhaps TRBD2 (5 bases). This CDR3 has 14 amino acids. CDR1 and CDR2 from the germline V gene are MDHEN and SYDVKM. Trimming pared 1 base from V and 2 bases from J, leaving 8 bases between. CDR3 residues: CASSLFRGQETQYF. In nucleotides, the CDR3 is TGTGCCAGCAGTTTATTTCGGGGTCAAGAGACCCAGTACTTC.

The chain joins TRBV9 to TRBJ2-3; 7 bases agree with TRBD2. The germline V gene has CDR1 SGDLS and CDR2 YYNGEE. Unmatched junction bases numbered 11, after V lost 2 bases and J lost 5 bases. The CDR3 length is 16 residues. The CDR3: CASSVESGILLDTQYF. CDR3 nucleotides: TGTGCCAGCAGCGTGGAGAGCGGGATACTGTTAGATACGCAGTATTTT. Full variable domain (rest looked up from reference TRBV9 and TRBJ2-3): DSGVTQTPKHLITATGQRVTLRCSPRSGDLSVYWYQQSLDQGLQFLIQYYNGEERAKGNILERFSAQQFPDLHSELNLSSLELGDSALYFCASSVESGILLDTQYFGPGTRLTVL.

The CDR3, as DNA: TGCGCCAGCAGCCAAGTCGATCGACGGGGCGGGGAGCAGTACTTC. Translated: CASSQVDRRGGEQYF. The chain uses TRBV4-1 and TRBJ2-5; D is perhaps TRBD2 (6 bases). The CDR3 contains 15 residues. Germline V gives CDR1 MGHRA, CDR2 YSYEKL. Between the trimmed V and J ends, which lost 1 base and 11 bases, there was a span of 20 bases.

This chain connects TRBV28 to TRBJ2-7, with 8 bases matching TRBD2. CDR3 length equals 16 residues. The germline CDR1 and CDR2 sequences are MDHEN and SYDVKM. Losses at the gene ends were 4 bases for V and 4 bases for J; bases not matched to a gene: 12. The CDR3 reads CASSSRSGSLGYEQYF. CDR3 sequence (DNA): TGTGCCAGCAGTTCAAGGAGCGGGAGCCTCGGATACGAGCAGTACTTC.

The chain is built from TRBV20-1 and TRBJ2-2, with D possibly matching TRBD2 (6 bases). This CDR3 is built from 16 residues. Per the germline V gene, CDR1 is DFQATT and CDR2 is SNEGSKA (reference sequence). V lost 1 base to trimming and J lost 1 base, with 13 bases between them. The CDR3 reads CSARVPGLKNTGELFF. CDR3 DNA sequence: TGCAGTGCTAGAGTTCCGGGACTCAAGAACACCGGGGAGCTGTTTTTT.

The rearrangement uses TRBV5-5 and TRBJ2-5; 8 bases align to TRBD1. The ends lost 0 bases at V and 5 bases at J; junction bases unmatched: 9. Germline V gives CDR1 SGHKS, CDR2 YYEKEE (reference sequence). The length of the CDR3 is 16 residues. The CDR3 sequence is CASSLGDRGLGETQYF. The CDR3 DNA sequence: TGTGCCAGCAGCTTGGGAGACAGGGGATTAGGGGAGACCCAGTACTTC.

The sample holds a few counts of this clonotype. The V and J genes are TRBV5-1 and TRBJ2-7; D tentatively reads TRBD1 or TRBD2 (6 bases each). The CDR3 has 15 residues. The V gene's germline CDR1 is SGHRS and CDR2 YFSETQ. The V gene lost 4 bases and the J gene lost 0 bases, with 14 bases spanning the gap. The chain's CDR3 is CASSPEGGYSYEQYF. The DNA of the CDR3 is TGCGCCAGCAGCCCAGAAGGGGGGTACTCCTACGAGCAGTACTTC.

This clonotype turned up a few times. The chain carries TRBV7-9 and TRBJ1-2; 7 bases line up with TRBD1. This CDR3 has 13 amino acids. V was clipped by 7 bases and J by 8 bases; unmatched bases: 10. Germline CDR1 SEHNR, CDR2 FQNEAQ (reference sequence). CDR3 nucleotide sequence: TGTGCCAGCACATCGCGGACAGGAGAGGGCTACACCTTC. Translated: CASTSRTGEGYTF.

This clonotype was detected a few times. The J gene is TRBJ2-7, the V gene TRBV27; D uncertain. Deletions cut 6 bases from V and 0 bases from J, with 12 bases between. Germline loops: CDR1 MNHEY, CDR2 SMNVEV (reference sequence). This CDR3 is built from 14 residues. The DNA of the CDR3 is TGTGCCAGCAGCCTAAAACCGACCTCCTACGAGCAGTACTTC. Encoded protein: CASSLKPTSYEQYF.

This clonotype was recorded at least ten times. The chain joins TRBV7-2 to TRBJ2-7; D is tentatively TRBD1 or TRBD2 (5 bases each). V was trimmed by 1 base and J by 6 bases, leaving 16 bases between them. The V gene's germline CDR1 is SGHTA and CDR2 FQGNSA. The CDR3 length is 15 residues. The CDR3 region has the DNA TGTGCCAGCAGCTTAGTGACGGGGCTTAGGAGCGAGCAGTACTTC. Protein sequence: CASSLVTGLRSEQYF.

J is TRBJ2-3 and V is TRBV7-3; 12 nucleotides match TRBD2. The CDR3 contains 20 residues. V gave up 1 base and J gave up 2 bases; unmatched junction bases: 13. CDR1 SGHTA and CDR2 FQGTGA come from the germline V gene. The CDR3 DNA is TGTGCCAGCAGCTTAAATGGCCGAACTAGCGGGGGGACTCACACAGATACGCAGTATTTT. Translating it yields CASSLNGRTSGGTHTDTQYF.

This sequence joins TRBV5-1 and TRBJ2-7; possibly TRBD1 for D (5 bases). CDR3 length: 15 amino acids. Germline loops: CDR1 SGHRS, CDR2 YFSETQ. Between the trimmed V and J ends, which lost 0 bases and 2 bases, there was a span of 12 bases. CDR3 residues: CASSLVFRATYEQYF. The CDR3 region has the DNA TGCGCCAGCAGCTTGGTCTTCAGGGCCACCTACGAGCAGTACTTC.

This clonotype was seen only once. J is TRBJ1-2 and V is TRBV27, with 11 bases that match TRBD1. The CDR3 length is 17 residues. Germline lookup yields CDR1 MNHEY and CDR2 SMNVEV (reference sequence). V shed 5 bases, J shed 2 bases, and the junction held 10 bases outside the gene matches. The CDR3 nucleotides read TGTGCCAGCAGTCGGTGGACAGGGGGCGCCTCAAACTATGGCTACACCTTC. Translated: CASSRWTGGASNYGYTF.

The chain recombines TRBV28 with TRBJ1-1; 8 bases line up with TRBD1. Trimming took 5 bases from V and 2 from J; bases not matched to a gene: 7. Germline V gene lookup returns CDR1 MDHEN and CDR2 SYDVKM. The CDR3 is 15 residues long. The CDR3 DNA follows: TGTGCCAGCAGTCCGCCAGGGGGCACAAACACTGAAGCTTTCTTT. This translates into CASSPPGGTNTEAFF.

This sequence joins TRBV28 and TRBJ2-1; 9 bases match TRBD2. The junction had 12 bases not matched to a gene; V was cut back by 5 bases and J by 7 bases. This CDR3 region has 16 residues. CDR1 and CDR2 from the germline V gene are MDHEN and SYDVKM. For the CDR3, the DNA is TGTGCCAGCAGTGGATGGACTAGCGAGAGAGGGAATGAGCAGTTCTTC. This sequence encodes CASSGWTSERGNEQFF.

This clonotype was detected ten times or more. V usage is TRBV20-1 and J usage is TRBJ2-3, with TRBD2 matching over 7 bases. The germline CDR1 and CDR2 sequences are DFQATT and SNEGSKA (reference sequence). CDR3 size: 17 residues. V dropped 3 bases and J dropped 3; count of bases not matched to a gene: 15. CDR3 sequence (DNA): TGCAGTGCTAGGGATCGTCAAGGCGGGAGTAAGACAGATACGCAGTATTTT. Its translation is CSARDRQGGSKTDTQYF.

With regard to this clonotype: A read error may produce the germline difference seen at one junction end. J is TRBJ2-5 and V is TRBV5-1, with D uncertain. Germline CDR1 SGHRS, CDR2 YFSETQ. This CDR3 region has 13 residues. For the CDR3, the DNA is TGCGCCAGCGGCTTTGGCAATCAAGAGACCCAGTACTTC. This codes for CASGFGNQETQYF.